The following is a T cell receptor (beta chain) sequence with its context. Treatment specified: approximately 18 received Ad26.COV2.S at low or high dose, single or two shots; about 5 received placebo; per-sample allocation not given. Sampling happened 63 days after the first vaccine or placebo injection. The sample is drawn from a study of Ad26.COV2.S vaccination and SARS-CoV-2 variants. CDR1 is SGDLS, CDR2 YYNGEE, per germline. The CDR3 length is 15 residues. Trimming removed 0 bases from V and 4 bases from J, with 10 bases in between. TCRdb's table, derived via immunoSEQ multiplex PCR, lists solely in-frame clones and lacks some. Of around 400,000 clones in the sample, over 75% were seen once.

The source is a person aged 18-65 years who received the Ad26.COV2.S COVID-19 vaccine or a placebo. This chain uses TRBV9 with TRBJ2-2; no clear D gene. The sample was peripheral blood, taken in a trial of Ad26.COV2.S vaccine versus placebo. CDR3 in amino acids: CASSVDDSGTGELFF. CDR3 DNA: TGTGCCAGCAGCGTAGACGATAGTGGCACCGGGGAGCTGTTTTTT.